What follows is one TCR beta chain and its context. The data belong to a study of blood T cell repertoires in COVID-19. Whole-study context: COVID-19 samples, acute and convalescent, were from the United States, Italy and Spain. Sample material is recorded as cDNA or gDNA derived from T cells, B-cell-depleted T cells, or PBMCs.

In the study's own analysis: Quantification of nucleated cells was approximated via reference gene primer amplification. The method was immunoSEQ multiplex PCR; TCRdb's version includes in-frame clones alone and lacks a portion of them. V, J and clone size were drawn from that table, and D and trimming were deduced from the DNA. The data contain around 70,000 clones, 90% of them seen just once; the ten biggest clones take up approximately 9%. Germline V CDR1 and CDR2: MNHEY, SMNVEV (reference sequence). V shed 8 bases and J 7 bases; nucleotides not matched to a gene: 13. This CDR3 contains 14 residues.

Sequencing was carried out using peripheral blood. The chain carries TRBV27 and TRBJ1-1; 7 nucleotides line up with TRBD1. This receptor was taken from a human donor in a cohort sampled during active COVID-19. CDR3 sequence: CASALGTSGGEAFF. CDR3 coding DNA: TGTGCCAGCGCACTAGGAACTTCAGGGGGTGAAGCTTTCTTT.